The sequence of this T cell receptor (beta chain) was determined in a study of blood T cells in healthy people across ages. The V gene's germline CDR1 is SQVTM and CDR2 ANQGSEA. Trimming cost V 1 base and J 12 bases, with 13 bases left between them. The CDR3 consists of 12 residues. With respect to this clonotype: The antigen is not known.

Every donor provided ten milliliters of peripheral blood. It was with a sample-barcoded 5' primer and a J-beta primer mix that a second PCR of roughly 7 to 12 cycles was run. Every cDNA was tagged by a template-switch adaptor with 12 random nucleotides. TCRdb used MiXCR to reprocess the 5' RACE reads, holding one entry per CDR3 protein. The sample lists some 1.8 million distinct CDR3 sequences; around 42% were seen once. Overall study findings and caveats: A roughly linear age-dependent decrease characterized TCR beta diversity per million T cells. Comparison with aged donors showed that long-lived donors had more naive CD4+ cells and higher diversity.

This chain uses TRBV29-1 with TRBJ2-1; D remains ambiguous. The clonotype originates from a human donor in good health. The sequencing input was blood. DNA for the CDR3: TGCAGCGTTGAAGGCCAAGTGGTGGGGCAGTTCTTC. Protein: CSVEGQVVGQFF.